The next 15 T cell receptor beta chains were all read from a single sample in a study of Ad26.COV2.S vaccination and SARS-CoV-2 variants. Produced via immunoSEQ multiplex PCR; TCRdb's table is partial and in-frame only. The sample has about half a million clones; roughly nine tenths are singletons. Sample treatment: some 19 received Ad26.COV2.S at low or high dose, single or two shots; about five received placebo; per-sample allocation not given. Specimens were obtained on day 63 following the first vaccine or placebo injection. The input for sequencing was peripheral blood, taken in a trial of Ad26.COV2.S vaccine versus placebo. These receptors were taken from a person between 18 and 65 years old who received the Ad26.COV2.S COVID-19 vaccine or a placebo.

This chain joins TRBV2 and TRBJ1-6, with D possibly being TRBD1 (5 bases). The CDR3 has 14 amino acids. CDR1 and CDR2 (germline): SNHLY, FYNNEI. Deletions cut 8 bases from V and 8 bases from J, with 16 bases between. In nucleotides, the CDR3 is TGTGCCAGCGGAACGAGGGGTGGGGATTCACCCCTCCACTTT. This encodes CASGTRGGDSPLHF.

The chain combines TRBV7-2 with TRBJ2-3; D possibly corresponds to TRBD2 (6 bases). CDR1 SGHTA and CDR2 FQGNSA come from the germline V gene. Trimming cost V 5 bases and J 5 bases, with 17 bases left between them. CDR3 length: 15 residues. CDR3 DNA sequence: TGTGCCAGCAGCCCCCGACTAGATGCGCGAGATACGCAGTATTTT. It codes for CASSPRLDARDTQYF.

The chain recombines TRBV20-1 with TRBJ2-7; D is tentatively TRBD1 or TRBD2 (5 bases each). This CDR3 has 13 amino acids. V was shortened by 3 bases and J by 3 bases, with 12 bases between the two germline ends. The germline gives CDR1 DFQATT, CDR2 SNEGSKA (reference sequence). The DNA for the CDR3 is TGCAGTGCTAGTGGGACCTCCTTCTACGAGCAGTACTTC. Its protein product is CSASGTSFYEQYF.

The chain employs TRBV6-5 and TRBJ1-5, with TRBD1 as a possible D gene (5 bases). V lost 5 bases to trimming and J lost 5 bases, with 10 bases between them. In germline, CDR1 is MNHEY, CDR2 SVGAGI. The CDR3 contains 13 residues. The CDR3 DNA follows: TGTGCCAGCAGTCGGACACGAGATCAGCCCCAGCATTTT. Protein: CASSRTRDQPQHF.

The chain carries TRBV11-2 and TRBJ1-4; D perhaps matches TRBD1 (5 bases). CDR1 is SGHAT, CDR2 FQNNGV, per germline. V lost 2 bases and J 6 bases, leaving 10 bases between the germline ends. The CDR3 runs to 14 residues. CDR3 loop: CASSLSVRDEKLFF. CDR3 nucleotide sequence: TGTGCCAGCAGCTTATCGGTCAGGGATGAAAAACTGTTTTTT.

The chain is built from TRBV7-9 and TRBJ2-3; the D gene could be TRBD1 or TRBD2 (5 bases each). Germline lookup yields CDR1 SEHNR and CDR2 FQNEAQ (reference sequence). The CDR3 extends over 15 amino acids. The V end was cut by 6 bases, the J end by 0 bases, with 13 bases between. CDR3 DNA: TGTGCCAGCAGGGGTGGGGGACGGAGCACAGATACGCAGTATTTT. It translates to CASRGGGRSTDTQYF.

The chain joins TRBV5-4 to TRBJ1-3, with unresolved D. In germline, CDR1 is SGHNT, CDR2 YYREEE (reference sequence). The germline V and J ends were trimmed by 0 bases and 0 bases, with 13 bases remaining between them. The CDR3 consists of 17 residues. CDR3 amino acids: CASSLAGVGISGNTIYF. CDR3 DNA: TGTGCCAGCAGCTTGGCCGGGGTCGGGATCTCTGGAAACACCATATATTTT.

By its share, this clone is medium-sized. The V gene is TRBV13, the J gene TRBJ2-7; D uncertain. V was shortened by 3 bases and J by 0 bases, with 6 bases between the two germline ends. CDR1 is PRHDT and CDR2 is FYEKMQ in the germline V gene (reference sequence). The CDR3 extends over 13 amino acids. The CDR3 sequence: CASSFGISYEQYF. CDR3 coding DNA: TGTGCCAGCAGCTTTGGTATCTCCTACGAGCAGTACTTC. The variable domain in full, completed from reference TRBV13 and TRBJ2-7, reads AAGVIQSPRHLIKEKRETATLKCYPIPRHDTVYWYQQGPGQDPQFLISFYEKMQSDKGSIPDRFSAQQFSDYHSELNMSSLELGDSALYFCASSFGISYEQYFGPGTRLTVT.

The rearrangement links TRBV6-5 to TRBJ2-2, with D tentatively TRBD1 (6 bases). V shed 7 bases and J shed 5 bases, with 14 bases lying between them. The germline gives CDR1 MNHEY, CDR2 SVGAGI. The CDR3 spans 14 residues. For the CDR3, the DNA is TGTGCCAGCAACCTAATACAGGGTACCGGGGAGCTGTTTTTT. This codes for CASNLIQGTGELFF.

This rearrangement joins TRBV7-9 to TRBJ2-1; D is perhaps TRBD2 (6 bases). Germline CDR1 and CDR2: SEHNR and FQNEAQ (reference sequence). Deletions cut 3 bases from V and 8 bases from J, with 14 bases between. The CDR3 extends over 14 amino acids. DNA of the CDR3: TGTGCCAGCAGCTTTACGGGACTGACAGATGAGCAGTTCTTC. Its translation: CASSFTGLTDEQFF.

This CDR3 is CASSLWGSNSPLHF. In DNA, the CDR3 is TGTGCCAGCAGTTTATGGGGGAGTAATTCACCCCTCCACTTT. The chain links TRBV27 to TRBJ1-6; perhaps TRBD1 as D (5 bases). The CDR3 runs 14 residues. CDR1 is MNHEY, CDR2 SMNVEV, per germline (reference sequence). V gave up 1 base and J gave up 6 bases, with 7 bases separating them.

The chain carries TRBV5-1 and TRBJ1-3; 8 bases agree with TRBD1. Losses at the gene ends were 0 bases for V and 2 bases for J; bases not matched to a gene: 4. The CDR3 totals 16 residues. The germline CDR1 and CDR2 sequences are SGHRS and YFSETQ. CDR3 residues: CASSLGTGWTGNTIYF. DNA of the CDR3: TGCGCCAGCAGCTTGGGGACAGGGTGGACTGGAAACACCATATATTTT.

The rearrangement joins TRBV6-5 to TRBJ2-1, with 10 positions matching TRBD2. This CDR3 is built from 14 residues. The ends lost 6 bases at V and 3 bases at J; junction bases unmatched: 2. CDR1 and CDR2 (germline): MNHEY, SVGAGI. CDR3 coding DNA: TGTGCCAGCAGGGGGACTAGCGTCTACAATGAGCAGTTCTTC. This translates into CASRGTSVYNEQFF.

The chain recombines TRBV19 with TRBJ1-2; tentatively, D is TRBD1 (5 bases). V lost 0 bases to trimming and J lost 8 bases, with 10 bases between them. The CDR3 is made up of 13 amino acids. Germline V gene data show CDR1 as LNHDA and CDR2 as SQIVND (reference sequence). In DNA, the CDR3 is TGTGCCAGTAGTATAGAGGGAGGGGACGGCTACACCTTC. It is translated as CASSIEGGDGYTF.

The gene calls are TRBV2 and TRBJ2-1; D not resolved. CDR3 length: 12 residues. V was cut by 2 bases and J by 10 bases, with 9 bases left in between. The germline V gene encodes CDR1 SNHLY and CDR2 FYNNEI. CDR3 in DNA: TGTGCCAGCAGTGAAAGAGTTGGAGAGCAGTTCTTC. Protein sequence: CASSERVGEQFF. The entire variable domain, with the rest obtained from reference TRBV2 and TRBJ2-1, is as follows: EPEVTQTPSHQVTQMGQEVILRCVPISNHLYFYWYRQILGQKVEFLVSFYNNEISEKSEIFDDQFSVERPDGSNFTLKIRSTKLEDSAMYFCASSERVGEQFFGPGTRLTVL.